The source of this T cell receptor beta chain is a study of naive and memory T cell subsets. Study results and limitations: From naive to CM, EM and EMRA, diversity decreased and Gini increased.

CMV status came from CD4+ T cell IFNgamma after overnight CMV lysate stimulation of fresh PBMCs. Cells stained for CD3, CD4, CD8, CD45RA and CD27 were sorted into four subsets. Germline assignment: CDR1 SGHVS and CDR2 FQNEAQ. V was shortened by 7 bases and J by 7 bases, with 20 bases between the two germline ends. CDR3 length: 15 residues. In the case of this clonotype: Its matching antigen is unknown.

An equimolar mix of two oligonucleotides served as the beta constant-region primer for TRBC1 and TRBC2. Four rounds of PCR amplified the ligated cDNA using nested alpha and beta constant-region primers plus SP2. Using its own MiXCR run on the UMI-ligation and nested PCR reads, TCRdb lists one record per CDR3 protein. The sample has 95,000 to 150,000 distinct CDR3 sequences, 35% to 40% seen once. The clonotype was recovered from a human donor in good health. V is TRBV7-8 and J is TRBJ2-1, with D possibly TRBD2 on 5 matching bases. Sample: central memory CD4+ T cells from blood. CDR3 DNA: TGTGCCAGCATCCCCCGATCGGGATTGGATAATGAGCAGTTCTTC. Translating it yields CASIPRSGLDNEQFF. The entire variable domain, with the rest obtained from reference TRBV7-8 and TRBJ2-1, is as follows: GAGVSQSPRYKVAKRGQDVALRCDPISGHVSLFWYQQALGQGPEFLTYFQNEAQLDKSGLPSDRFFAERPEGSVSTLKIQRTQQEDSAVYLCASIPRSGLDNEQFFGPGTRLTVL.